These T cell receptor beta chains were read from a single sample in a study of regulatory T cells in long-lasting Graves disease. TCRdb passed the multiplex PCR reads through MiXCR, listing each CDR3 protein once. The sample consists of around 400,000 distinct CDR3 sequences, around 23% of them appearing once. The source material was peripheral blood mononuclear cells (PBMCs), sampled when the disease was refractory, from a patient treated with antithyroid drugs. These receptors were obtained from a female donor with Graves disease. Both conserved end residues are part of each CDR3.

v_gene: TRBV11-2; CDR3aa: CASTTGQVRETQYF
v_gene: TRBV20-1; CDR3aa: CSGWAGYYEQYF
v_gene: TRBV28; CDR3aa: CASSYRGANTEAFF
v_gene: TRBV28; CDR3aa: CASTYGTGAQPQHF
v_gene: TRBV6-7; CDR3aa: CAKNSDQPQHF
v_gene: TRBV2; CDR3aa: CASRTMPSSGANVLTF
v_gene: TRBV9; CDR3aa: CASSPHTRGAGVLNTEAFF
v_gene: TRBV6-1; CDR3aa: CASTPGDRGYGYTF
v_gene: TRBV11-2; CDR3aa: CASSRDADLLGQYF
v_gene: TRBV5-1; CDR3aa: CASSLGGSMNTEAFF
v_gene: TRBV7-3; CDR3aa: CASSLGSLPDTQYF
v_gene: TRBV19; CDR3aa: CASSTSVTSYEQYF
v_gene: TRBV19; CDR3aa: CASSIEPDRTEAFF
v_gene: TRBV29-1; CDR3aa: CSAPGQGAYGYTF
v_gene: TRBV3-1; CDR3aa: CASSPRRILNTEAFF
v_gene: TRBV15; CDR3aa: CATSRERQGARIQYF
v_gene: TRBV9; CDR3aa: CASSGRGTGNTEAFF
v_gene: TRBV27; CDR3aa: CASSTRSPSYEQYF
v_gene: TRBV7-9; CDR3aa: CASETLTATNTIYF
v_gene: TRBV28; CDR3aa: CASNKAGGGYEQYF
v_gene: TRBV5-1; CDR3aa: CASSSLMGPPPYEQYF
v_gene: TRBV20-1; CDR3aa: CSARAYCRGLGTEAFF
v_gene: TRBV27; CDR3aa: CASSLGDRGPQGANVLTF
v_gene: TRBV27; CDR3aa: CASSPNFGTSIETQYF
v_gene: TRBV10-1; CDR3aa: CASSRDEDTEAFF
v_gene: TRBV28; CDR3aa: CASRGRSNSYEQYF
v_gene: TRBV7-9; CDR3aa: CASSLEWSSGRYEQYF
v_gene: TRBV15; CDR3aa: CATSRVLGGFTEAFF
v_gene: TRBV6-2/TRBV6-3; CDR3aa: CATRGIADTQYF
v_gene: TRBV7-9; CDR3aa: CASSLEGTGIYEQYF
v_gene: TRBV28; CDR3aa: CASSFSSGSHGPQHF
v_gene: TRBV9; CDR3aa: CASSITSGGELFF
v_gene: TRBV11-2; CDR3aa: CASTLGAAQANYGYTF
v_gene: TRBV9; CDR3aa: CASSGLGHEQYF
v_gene: TRBV20-1; CDR3aa: CSAREGNTGELFF
v_gene: TRBV10-3; CDR3aa: CVISGQGDYGYTF
v_gene: TRBV4-2; CDR3aa: CASSQSRGMNELFF
v_gene: TRBV10-2; CDR3aa: CASSESGTSGLGNEQYF